The 28 T cell receptor beta chains presented below share a single source sample, sequenced in a study of T cell responses to AZD1222 COVID-19 vaccine. The method was immunoSEQ multiplex PCR; TCRdb's version includes in-frame clones alone and lacks a portion of them. There are tens of thousands of clones in the sample; about 90% occur only once, and 24% lies in the top ten. The specimen was peripheral blood, collected on day 0 of AZD1222 vaccination. All receptors come from an adult in good health.

The J gene is TRBJ1-5, the V gene TRBV2; D is ambiguous. CDR3 length: 12 residues. Germline V gene data show CDR1 as SNHLY and CDR2 as FYNNEI. The V end was cut by 3 bases, the J end by 10 bases, with 10 bases between. CDR3 protein: CASSEESIPQHF. Written as DNA, the CDR3 is TGTGCCAGCAGTGAGGAGAGTATACCCCAGCATTTT.

The chain uses TRBV6-4 and TRBJ2-1; D remains unclear. Trimming left V 0 bases short and J 8 bases short, with 8 bases between. Germline V gene lookup returns CDR1 MRHNA and CDR2 SNTAGT. This CDR3 comprises 13 residues. The DNA of the CDR3 is TGTGCCAGCAGTGACTCCGATTCCGATGAGCAGTTCTTC. Encoded protein: CASSDSDSDEQFF.

This clone appeared once. The chain joins TRBV29-1 to TRBJ2-7; 9 positions match TRBD1. CDR1 and CDR2 (germline): SQVTM, ANQGSEA. The V and J ends lost 7 bases and 6 bases, in that order; junction bases with no gene match: 7. The CDR3 loop spans 12 amino acids. In nucleotides, the CDR3 is TGCAGCGCAGGGGACAGGGTGGGCGAGCAGTACTTC. This gives the protein CSAGDRVGEQYF.

V usage is TRBV29-1 and J usage is TRBJ1-5; D unresolved. The germline CDR1 and CDR2 sequences are SQVTM and ANQGSEA. The length of the CDR3 is 13 residues. V was pared by 3 bases and J by 2 bases, with 8 bases between. The CDR3 sequence: CSVEVTRNQPQHF. Written as DNA, the CDR3 is TGCAGCGTTGAGGTGACACGCAATCAGCCCCAGCATTTT.

The J gene is TRBJ2-2, the V gene TRBV7-8; 12 positions match TRBD2. V dropped 3 bases and J dropped 3; count of bases not matched to a gene: 8. CDR3 size: 18 residues. The germline V gene has CDR1 SGHVS and CDR2 FQNEAQ. The CDR3 sequence is CASSLRLAGGGHTGELFF. In DNA form, the CDR3 reads TGTGCCAGCAGCTTGCGTCTAGCGGGAGGGGGGCACACCGGGGAGCTGTTTTTT.

The chain links TRBV18 to TRBJ2-5; D gene uncertain. V lost 6 bases to trimming and J lost 0 bases, with 8 bases between them. Germline CDR1 is KGHSH and CDR2 is LQKENI. CDR3 length: 13 residues. CDR3 bases: TGTGCCAGCTCCCTACAGTACCAAGAGACCCAGTACTTC. Its translation is CASSLQYQETQYF.

The DNA for the CDR3 is TGTGCCAGCAGTCTGGGGGTCCGCAACAGGGCTCTGGAGACCCAGTACTTC. Translation: CASSLGVRNRALETQYF. The rearrangement links TRBV7-3 to TRBJ2-5, with D possibly being TRBD1 (6 bases). Germline V gene sequence: CDR1 SGHTA, CDR2 FQGTGA. The CDR3 consists of 17 residues. V was shortened by 6 bases and J by 5 bases, with 25 bases between the two germline ends.

This clone was recorded once. V and J are TRBV7-8 and TRBJ2-7, with TRBD1 as a possible D gene (6 bases). V lost 1 base, J lost 9 bases, and 16 bases lay in between. Germline V gene lookup returns CDR1 SGHVS and CDR2 FQNEAQ. The CDR3 consists of 14 residues. CDR3 in DNA: TGTGCCAGCAGCTTAGAAGTAGGGGGAATGATGCAGTACTTC. Translation: CASSLEVGGMMQYF.

In this sample, this clone turned up once. V and J are TRBV27 and TRBJ2-2; D gene ambiguous. Germline V gene lookup returns CDR1 MNHEY and CDR2 SMNVEV (reference sequence). V lost 8 bases to trimming and J lost 4 bases, with 2 bases between them. This CDR3 has 10 amino acids. The CDR3 sequence: CASGTGELFF. The CDR3 DNA sequence: TGTGCCAGCGGCACCGGGGAGCTGTTTTTT.

The chain is built from TRBV19 and TRBJ1-1; 7 bases map to TRBD1. This CDR3 has 16 amino acids. Germline CDR1 reads LNHDA; CDR2 reads SQIVND (reference sequence). After removal of 7 bases from V and 0 bases from J, the junction contained 11 bases not matched to a gene. CDR3 sequence reads: CASMEGQFLMNTEAFF. CDR3 sequence (DNA): TGTGCCAGTATGGAGGGACAGTTTCTTATGAACACTGAAGCTTTCTTT. The full variable domain, in which reference TRBV19 and TRBJ1-1 provide the parts outside the CDR3, is DGGITQSPKYLFRKEGQNVTLSCEQNLNHDAMYWYRQDPGQGLRLIYYSQIVNDFQKGDIAEGYSVSREKKESFPLTVTSAQKNPTAFYLCASMEGQFLMNTEAFFGQGTRLTVV.

This clone was counted a few times. J is TRBJ2-1 and V is TRBV6-4; 12 bases are a match to TRBD2. The V gene end was trimmed by 5 bases and the J gene end by 10 bases; junction bases not matched to a gene: 9. The germline V gene has CDR1 MRHNA and CDR2 SNTAGT. The CDR3 extends over 15 amino acids. The CDR3 protein is CASSPTGLAGLEQFF. CDR3 coding DNA: TGTGCCAGCAGTCCAACGGGACTAGCGGGTCTGGAGCAGTTCTTC.

The chain carries TRBV19 and TRBJ2-3; D perhaps matches TRBD2 (5 bases). The ends were cut back, 3 bases at V and 0 bases at J, with 7 bases in the middle. The CDR3 runs to 14 residues. Germline V CDR1 and CDR2: LNHDA, SQIVND (reference sequence). CDR3 region: CASSIQRSTDTQYF. CDR3 in DNA: TGTGCCAGTAGTATCCAGCGGAGCACAGATACGCAGTATTTT.

The gene calls are TRBV9 and TRBJ2-3; D remains ambiguous. CDR3 size: 15 residues. Trimming shortened V by 3 bases and J by 1 base, and 12 bases separated the two germline ends. Germline V gene sequence: CDR1 SGDLS, CDR2 YYNGEE. The CDR3 DNA is TGTGCCAGCAGCGGATACCTTCTTGGCACAGATACGCAGTATTTT. Encoded protein: CASSGYLLGTDTQYF. The entire variable domain, with the rest obtained from reference TRBV9 and TRBJ2-3, is as follows: DSGVTQTPKHLITATGQRVTLRCSPRSGDLSVYWYQQSLDQGLQFLIQYYNGEERAKGNILERFSAQQFPDLHSELNLSSLELGDSALYFCASSGYLLGTDTQYFGPGTRLTVL.

The V call is TRBV19, the J call TRBJ2-2, with D perhaps being TRBD1 or TRBD2 (5 bases each). The ends were cut back, 6 bases at V and 1 base at J, with 12 bases in the middle. The germline gives CDR1 LNHDA, CDR2 SQIVND (reference sequence). The CDR3 loop spans 15 amino acids. CDR3 sequence: CASREAGRNTGELFF. In DNA, the CDR3 is TGTGCCAGTAGGGAGGCAGGGAGGAACACCGGGGAGCTGTTTTTT. The full variable domain, in which reference TRBV19 and TRBJ2-2 provide the parts outside the CDR3, is DGGITQSPKYLFRKEGQNVTLSCEQNLNHDAMYWYRQDPGQGLRLIYYSQIVNDFQKGDIAEGYSVSREKKESFPLTVTSAQKNPTAFYLCASREAGRNTGELFFGEGSRLTVL.

This chain uses TRBV7-2 with TRBJ2-5; D unresolved. Trimming cost V 1 base and J 0 bases, with 9 bases left between them. Per germline, CDR1 SGHTA and CDR2 FQGNSA. The CDR3 length is 15 residues. CDR3 loop: CASSLGVEYQETQYF. In DNA form, the CDR3 reads TGTGCCAGCAGCTTAGGAGTCGAGTACCAAGAGACCCAGTACTTC.

The CDR3 protein is CASRGQSSYNSPLHF. The DNA of the CDR3 is TGTGCCAGCAGAGGACAGAGCTCCTATAATTCACCCCTCCACTTT. The V gene is TRBV28, the J gene TRBJ1-6; D might be TRBD1 (6 bases). Between the trimmed V and J ends, which lost 6 bases and 0 bases, there was a span of 9 bases. This CDR3 spans 15 amino acids. Germline lookup yields CDR1 MDHEN and CDR2 SYDVKM.

This clone has just one count. The gene calls are TRBV5-5 and TRBJ2-3; tentatively, D is TRBD2 (5 bases). The V gene lost 4 bases and the J gene lost 6 bases, with 12 bases spanning the gap. The CDR3 covers 13 residues. Germline loops: CDR1 SGHKS, CDR2 YYEKEE (reference sequence). The CDR3 here is CASSKPGEDTQYF. CDR3 in DNA: TGTGCCAGCAGCAAGCCCGGGGAGGATACGCAGTATTTT.

The CDR3 sequence: CASSRGILSGNTIYF. DNA of the CDR3: TGCGCCAGCAGCCGAGGGATCCTCTCTGGAAACACCATATATTTT. The chain links TRBV5-1 to TRBJ1-3; D unresolved. Between the trimmed V and J ends, which lost 4 bases and 0 bases, there was a span of 11 bases. The CDR3 loop spans 15 amino acids. CDR1 SGHRS and CDR2 YFSETQ come from the germline V gene. Complete variable domain (other parts from reference TRBV5-1 and TRBJ1-3): KAGVTQTPRYLIKTRGQQVTLSCSPISGHRSVSWYQQTPGQGLQFLFEYFSETQRNKGNFPGRFSGRQFSNSRSEMNVSTLELGDSALYLCASSRGILSGNTIYFGEGSWLTVV.

The genes are TRBV7-7 and TRBJ2-1, with D tentatively TRBD1 or TRBD2 (5 bases each). The CDR3 is 16 amino acids. V was clipped by 6 bases and J by 3 bases, with 18 bases between them. The V gene's germline CDR1 is SSHAT and CDR2 FNYEAQ (reference sequence). CDR3 loop: CASSSDAVGGYNEQFF. The CDR3 bases are TGTGCCAGCAGTTCCGATGCGGTTGGGGGCTACAATGAGCAGTTCTTC. The entire variable domain, with the rest obtained from reference TRBV7-7 and TRBJ2-1, is as follows: GAGVSQSPRYKVTKRGQDVTLRCDPISSHATLYWYQQALGQGPEFLTYFNYEAQPDKSGLPSDRFSAERPEGSISTLTIQRTEQRDSAMYRCASSSDAVGGYNEQFFGPGTRLTVL.

V and J are TRBV28 and TRBJ1-4; 9 bases agree with TRBD1. The trim removed 7 bases at V and 6 bases at J, leaving 12 bases unmatched. Germline CDR1 is MDHEN and CDR2 is SYDVKM. This CDR3 region has 16 residues. The CDR3 nucleotides read TGTGCCAGCAATCCAACCCCACAGGGGGCAGATGAAAAACTGTTTTTT. Protein sequence: CASNPTPQGADEKLFF.

This clone has a single count. The rearrangement joins TRBV5-5 to TRBJ2-1, with D unclear. CDR1 is SGHKS and CDR2 is YYEKEE in the germline V gene (reference sequence). CDR3 length equals 12 residues. The V end was cut by 2 bases, the J end by 6 bases, with 6 bases between. The CDR3 reads CASSLSANEQFF. CDR3 DNA: TGTGCCAGCAGCTTAAGCGCCAATGAGCAGTTCTTC.

DNA for the CDR3: TGTGCCGGTATGCTCCGACTCCGACTAGCGGGGAACTCCTACGAGCAGTACTTC. The encoded protein is CAGMLRLRLAGNSYEQYF. The V and J genes are TRBV5-4 and TRBJ2-7, with 11 bases fitting TRBD2. The CDR3 extends over 18 amino acids. Germline V gene sequence: CDR1 SGHNT, CDR2 YYREEE (reference sequence). V trimming: 10 bases; J trimming: 0 bases; junction bases outside the gene matches: 18.

The CDR3 reads CASSLRSFAFF. In nucleotides, the CDR3 is TGTGCCAGCAGCCTACGATCGTTCGCTTTCTTT. This chain joins TRBV6-5 and TRBJ1-1; no clear D gene. CDR1 is MNHEY, CDR2 SVGAGI, per germline. Deletions cut 6 bases from V and 11 bases from J, with 13 bases between. This CDR3 spans 11 amino acids.

Written as DNA, the CDR3 is TGTGCCAGCAGTTACCGACAGGGGGCTAATGAAGCTTTCTTT. Translation: CASSYRQGANEAFF. V gene TRBV3-1 (or the pseudogene TRBV3-2) combines with J gene TRBJ1-1; TRBD1 agrees at 10 bases. V lost 6 bases, J lost 7 bases, and 8 bases stayed unmatched. The CDR3 length is 14 residues. Germline V lookup: CDR1 LGHDT, CDR2 YNNKEL (reference sequence).

The rearrangement uses TRBV5-4 and TRBJ2-7; 8 bases align to TRBD2. CDR1 and CDR2 from the germline V gene are SGHNT and YYREEE (reference sequence). The ends lost 1 base at V and 2 bases at J; junction bases unmatched: 5. The CDR3 length is 15 residues. CDR3 sequence reads: CASSLTSGTPYEQYF. The DNA for the CDR3 is TGTGCCAGCAGCTTGACTAGCGGTACCCCCTACGAGCAGTACTTC.

The CDR3 DNA reads TGTGCCAGCAGTGAGTTACTAGCGGGCCTCAATGAGCAGTTCTTC. This translates into CASSELLAGLNEQFF. The rearrangement joins TRBV2 to TRBJ2-1; 9 bases line up with TRBD2. V lost 3 bases to trimming and J lost 6 bases; unmatched junction nucleotides: 6. This CDR3 region has 15 residues. The germline gives CDR1 SNHLY, CDR2 FYNNEI.

The chain joins TRBV10-3 to TRBJ2-3, with 8 positions matching TRBD2. V was pared by 6 bases and J by 0 bases, with 5 bases of the junction left unmatched. Germline V gene sequence: CDR1 ENHRY, CDR2 SYGVKD. CDR3 length: 15 amino acids. The CDR3 DNA reads TGTGCCATCAGACCGACTAGCGCTAGCACAGATACGCAGTATTTT. It encodes CAIRPTSASTDTQYF.

J is TRBJ1-2 and V is TRBV19, with 8 nucleotides matching TRBD1. Per germline, CDR1 LNHDA and CDR2 SQIVND (reference sequence). Trimming at V came to 3 bases and at J to 2 bases, leaving 2 bases not matched to a gene. The CDR3 runs to 14 residues. DNA of the CDR3: TGTGCCAGTAGTATTCAGGGGGCGAACTATGGCTACACCTTC. It is translated as CASSIQGANYGYTF.